These 31 T cell receptor beta chains share one sample of origin, sequenced in a study of sequential checkpoint blockade in melanoma. TCRdb keeps only in-frame clones here, not all; method: immunoSEQ multiplex PCR. Of over 25,000 clones in the sample, 82% were seen once. The treatment was: randomized to nivolumab then ipilimumab (arm A) or the reverse (arm B). This specimen consisted of CD8+ T cells sorted from blood (inferred from file names), obtained from a patient given nivolumab and ipilimumab in sequence. The receptors originated from a human donor with melanoma.

This rearrangement joins TRBV27 to TRBJ2-5; TRBD1 agrees at 8 bases. The J call may be in error: the DNA end matches TRBJ2-7 better. CDR3 size: 16 residues. Germline values: CDR1 MNHEY, CDR2 SMNVEV (reference sequence). The CDR3 DNA follows: TGTGCCAGCAGTTTATTGGGACAGGTGAACGGGTACGAGCAGTACTTC. Protein sequence: CASSLLGQVNGYEQYF.

The chain combines TRBV19 with TRBJ2-6; D uncertain. The V gene's germline CDR1 is LNHDA and CDR2 SQIVND (reference sequence). V lost 1 base to trimming and J lost 0 bases, with 4 bases between them. CDR3 length: 15 residues. CDR3 loop: CASSIGSSGANVLTF. In nucleotides, the CDR3 is TGTGCCAGTAGTATAGGTAGCTCTGGGGCCAACGTCCTGACTTTC.

In DNA, the CDR3 is TGTGCCAGCAGCATCTTACAGGGATCCTACGAGCAGTACTTC. This translates into CASSILQGSYEQYF. The chain uses TRBV27 and TRBJ2-7; D is perhaps TRBD1 (6 bases). V was pared by 6 bases and J by 1 base, with 13 bases between. Looked up from germline, CDR1 is MNHEY and CDR2 is SMNVEV (reference sequence). The CDR3 has 14 residues.

The chain recombines TRBV4-1 with TRBJ2-7; a weak D match, TRBD1 (5 bases). Germline V gives CDR1 MGHRA, CDR2 YSYEKL. Trimming took off 2 bases at V and 3 bases at J, with 11 bases between the two ends. There are 14 residues in the CDR3. The CDR3 sequence is CASSQMGLSYEQYF. The CDR3 bases are TGCGCCAGCAGCCAAATGGGGCTGAGCTACGAGCAGTACTTC.

The table lists this clone with a few counts. The chain has TRBV18 and TRBJ1-2, with a possible D match to TRBD1 (6 bases). Germline V gives CDR1 KGHSH, CDR2 LQKENI. V lost 6 bases and J 8 bases, leaving 13 bases between the germline ends. The CDR3 is 12 amino acids. CDR3: CASSPRTAGYTF. As DNA, the CDR3 is TGTGCCAGCTCCCCGCGGACAGCGGGCTACACCTTC. Supplemented by reference TRBV18 and TRBJ1-2, the full variable domain reads NAGVMQNPRHLVRRRGQEARLRCSPMKGHSHVYWYRQLPEEGLKFMVYLQKENIIDESGMPKERFSAEFPKEGPSILRIQQVVRGDSAAYFCASSPRTAGYTFGSGTRLTVV.

The CDR3 protein is CASSQVGLAERNEQFF. DNA for the CDR3: TGCGCCAGCAGCCAAGTAGGACTAGCGGAAAGGAATGAGCAGTTCTTC. The rearrangement joins TRBV4-1 to TRBJ2-1; 10 bases agree with TRBD2. V was pared by 1 base and J by 7 bases, with 7 bases of the junction left unmatched. CDR1 is MGHRA and CDR2 is YSYEKL in the germline V gene. The CDR3 contains 16 residues.

This chain connects TRBV9 to TRBJ2-7; 10 bases match TRBD2. The germline V gene has CDR1 SGDLS and CDR2 YYNGEE. The ends lost 5 bases at V and 3 bases at J; junction bases unmatched: 8. There are 15 residues in the CDR3. CDR3 loop: CASSGGTSVFYEQYF. CDR3 sequence (DNA): TGTGCCAGCAGTGGCGGGACTAGCGTTTTCTACGAGCAGTACTTC.

The V call is TRBV5-8, the J call TRBJ1-3; TRBD1 agrees at 7 bases. The CDR3 has 13 residues. In germline, CDR1 is SGHTS, CDR2 YDEGEE. The V and J ends lost 3 bases and 4 bases, in that order; junction bases with no gene match: 1. CDR3 in DNA: TGTGCCAGCAGCTGGGGACAGGGAAACACCATATATTTT. Translation: CASSWGQGNTIYF.

This chain joins TRBV28 and TRBJ2-5, with 8 bases aligning to TRBD1. V lost 5 bases and J lost 5; bases outside the gene matches: 4. Germline V CDR1 and CDR2: MDHEN, SYDVKM. The CDR3 length is 13 residues. The chain's CDR3 is CASSLDREETQYF. CDR3 nucleotides: TGTGCCAGCAGTCTGGACAGGGAGGAGACCCAGTACTTC.

This clone appeared a few times. The J gene is TRBJ2-7, the V gene TRBV7-9, with D uncertain. V lost 0 bases, J lost 0 bases, and 9 bases lay in between. Germline values: CDR1 SEHNR, CDR2 FQNEAQ (reference sequence). This CDR3 spans 15 amino acids. DNA for the CDR3: TGTGCCAGCAGCTTAGCGTCGAGTAGCTCCTACGAGCAGTACTTC. Protein: CASSLASSSSYEQYF.

This clone has only a few counts. This chain connects TRBV5-1 to TRBJ1-5; maybe TRBD1 (6 bases). CDR1 and CDR2 (germline): SGHRS, YFSETQ. The CDR3 extends over 18 amino acids. Trimming removed 1 base at V and 1 base at J, with 18 bases between. This chain's CDR3 is CASSLTPMDSSSNQPQHF. For the CDR3, the DNA is TGCGCCAGCAGCTTGACCCCTATGGACAGTTCCAGCAATCAGCCCCAGCATTTT.

The chain employs TRBV6-5 and TRBJ1-2, with D unclear. Between the trimmed V and J ends, which lost 2 bases and 0 bases, there was a span of 13 bases. This CDR3 region has 16 residues. Germline assignment: CDR1 MNHEY and CDR2 SVGAGI. CDR3 loop: CASSYTPAGSNYGYTF. The CDR3 nucleotides read TGTGCCAGCAGTTACACCCCGGCGGGGTCTAACTATGGCTACACCTTC.

The V call is TRBV9, the J call TRBJ1-2; TRBD1 agrees at 8 bases. Germline V gives CDR1 SGDLS, CDR2 YYNGEE. V lost 4 bases to trimming and J lost 5 bases; unmatched junction nucleotides: 10. This CDR3 has 15 amino acids. The CDR3: CASSHLDGQGYGYTF. CDR3 nucleotide sequence: TGTGCCAGCAGCCACCTCGACGGACAGGGATATGGCTACACCTTC.

The chain uses TRBV19 and TRBJ1-2; 9 nucleotides align to TRBD1. Trimming took 10 bases from V and 6 from J; bases not matched to a gene: 9. This CDR3 has 13 amino acids. Looked up from germline, CDR1 is LNHDA and CDR2 is SQIVND (reference sequence). DNA for the CDR3: TGTGCCACTGAACAGGGGGCGCATAATGGCTACACCTTC. This translates into CATEQGAHNGYTF.

V and J are TRBV19 and TRBJ1-3; no firm D call. The length of the CDR3 is 14 residues. V gave up 6 bases and J gave up 4 bases, with 13 bases separating them. CDR1 is LNHDA and CDR2 is SQIVND in the germline V gene (reference sequence). This CDR3 is CASRTRGGGNTIYF. Here the CDR3 DNA reads TGTGCCAGTAGAACCCGAGGCGGGGGAAACACCATATATTTT. The variable domain in full, completed from reference TRBV19 and TRBJ1-3, reads DGGITQSPKYLFRKEGQNVTLSCEQNLNHDAMYWYRQDPGQGLRLIYYSQIVNDFQKGDIAEGYSVSREKKESFPLTVTSAQKNPTAFYLCASRTRGGGNTIYFGEGSWLTVV.

This clone has more than one count but fewer than ten. This sequence joins TRBV7-2 and TRBJ2-7, with D tentatively TRBD1 (6 bases). Trimming left V 6 bases short and J 5 bases short, with 11 bases between. CDR3 size: 12 residues. The germline V gene encodes CDR1 SGHTA and CDR2 FQGNSA. The CDR3 protein is CASSLQGNEQYF. The CDR3 nucleotides read TGTGCCAGCAGTTTACAGGGAAACGAGCAGTACTTC.

CDR3 DNA sequence: TGTGCCAGCAGCTTTGGACAGGGCCTGAAGGCCTACGAGCAGTACTTC. This translates into CASSFGQGLKAYEQYF. This chain connects TRBV5-6 to TRBJ2-5; 8 bases agree with TRBD1. The end of the DNA is better explained by TRBJ2-7, so the J call may be wrong. CDR1 and CDR2 from the germline V gene are SGHDT and YYEEEE. This CDR3 contains 16 residues.

The rearrangement joins TRBV28 to TRBJ2-1; the D gene is possibly TRBD2 (6 bases). This CDR3 has 14 residues. The ends were cut back, 3 bases at V and 7 bases at J, with 13 bases in the middle. CDR1 is MDHEN, CDR2 SYDVKM, per germline. The CDR3 DNA reads TGTGCCAGCAGTTTTCCCGGAGGGCGGAATGAGCAGTTCTTC. This sequence encodes CASSFPGGRNEQFF.

The chain combines TRBV13 with TRBJ1-5; maybe TRBD1 (6 bases). With 5 bases removed from V and 3 bases from J, the gap between germline ends came to 11 bases. This CDR3 contains 14 residues. CDR1 is PRHDT, CDR2 FYEKMQ, per germline (reference sequence). CDR3 in amino acids: CASSRRDINQPQHF. Written as DNA, the CDR3 is TGTGCCAGCAGCCGCCGGGACATCAATCAGCCCCAGCATTTT.

This chain links TRBV11-3 with TRBJ2-7; TRBD2 matches at 11 bases. The CDR3 extends over 17 amino acids. The germline CDR1 and CDR2 sequences are SGHNT and YENEEA. V shed 1 base, J shed 4 bases, and the junction held 9 bases outside the gene matches. DNA for the CDR3: TGTGCCAGCAGCTTAGGGGAACTAGCGGGAGTCTCTTACGAGCAGTACTTC. Protein sequence: CASSLGELAGVSYEQYF.

This chain connects TRBV5-8 to TRBJ1-5; D unresolved. Trimming took off 0 bases at V and 4 bases at J, with 8 bases between the two ends. Germline V gene sequence: CDR1 SGHTS, CDR2 YDEGEE. CDR3 length: 14 residues. The CDR3 nucleotides are TGTGCCAGCAGCTTGGTTTCCGGTAATCAGCCCCAGCATTTT. The encoded protein is CASSLVSGNQPQHF.

There are a few counts of this clone. The chain employs TRBV7-2 and TRBJ2-3; 9 nucleotides match TRBD2. The V segment lost 5 bases and the J segment 5 bases; nucleotides outside the gene matches: 14. Germline V CDR1 and CDR2: SGHTA, FQGNSA. CDR3 size: 17 residues. CDR3 coding DNA: TGTGCCAGCAGCCCCAAGCGGGGGGTCCTGTTCGGAGATACGCAGTATTTT. Translated, it gives CASSPKRGVLFGDTQYF.

The V call is TRBV4-1, the J call TRBJ2-2; 12 positions match TRBD2. This CDR3 has 17 amino acids. Germline lookup yields CDR1 MGHRA and CDR2 YSYEKL. J gave up 6 bases and V 1 base, and 6 bases lay outside the gene matches. This chain's CDR3 is CASSQGLAGERAGELFF. CDR3 sequence (DNA): TGCGCCAGCAGCCAAGGACTAGCGGGAGAGAGGGCCGGGGAGCTGTTTTTT.

The V gene is TRBV7-9, the J gene TRBJ2-3; D might be TRBD2 (5 bases). The CDR3 consists of 14 residues. With 1 base removed from V and 4 bases from J, the gap between germline ends came to 9 bases. Per the germline V gene, CDR1 is SEHNR and CDR2 is FQNEAQ (reference sequence). CDR3 sequence reads: CASSLVSGSDTQYF. DNA for the CDR3: TGTGCCAGCAGCTTAGTGTCGGGATCAGATACGCAGTATTTT. Looking up the rest from reference TRBV7-9 and TRBJ2-3 gives the full variable domain: DTGVSQNPRHKITKRGQNVTFRCDPISEHNRLYWYRQTLGQGPEFLTYFQNEAQLEKSRLLSDRFSAERPKGSFSTLEIQRTEQGDSAMYLCASSLVSGSDTQYFGPGTRLTVL.

The chain recombines TRBV6-6 with TRBJ2-5, with TRBD2 identical over 11 bases. The DNA end favors TRBJ2-7, so the J call may be wrong. The CDR3 sequence is 14 residues long. Germline values: CDR1 MNHNY, CDR2 SVGAGI (reference sequence). CDR3 in DNA: TGTGCCAGCAGTCCACTAGCGGGAGTCTACGAGCAGTACTTC. Its protein product is CASSPLAGVYEQYF.

This chain uses TRBV9 with TRBJ2-7; the D is unclear. CDR3 length: 14 amino acids. Trimming took off 0 bases at V and 2 bases at J, with 9 bases between the two ends. From germline, CDR1 is SGDLS and CDR2 YYNGEE. The CDR3 loop is CASSVDSRTYEQYF. The DNA of the CDR3 is TGTGCCAGCAGCGTAGACAGCAGAACCTACGAGCAGTACTTC.

V usage is TRBV6-5 and J usage is TRBJ2-7; 10 positions match TRBD1. This CDR3 spans 14 amino acids. Trimming cost V 5 bases and J 4 bases; bases outside gene matches: 5. The germline V gene encodes CDR1 MNHEY and CDR2 SVGAGI. CDR3 coding DNA: TGTGCCAGCAGTGGGACAGGGGAAGCGTACGAGCAGTACTTC. This gives the protein CASSGTGEAYEQYF.

The V and J genes are TRBV5-4 and TRBJ2-1, with D unresolved. Germline lookup yields CDR1 SGHNT and CDR2 YYREEE (reference sequence). This CDR3 comprises 13 residues. Trimming cost V 5 bases and J 3 bases, with 9 bases left between them. The CDR3 sequence is CASRRASYNEQFF. CDR3 nucleotides: TGTGCCAGCAGGAGAGCGAGCTACAATGAGCAGTTCTTC. Combining the CDR3 with reference TRBV5-4 and TRBJ2-1 gives the whole variable domain ETGVTQSPTHLIKTRGQQVTLRCSSQSGHNTVSWYQQALGQGPQFIFQYYREEENGRGNFPPRFSGLQFPNYSSELNVNALELDDSALYLCASRRASYNEQFFGPGTRLTVL.

The rearrangement links TRBV5-1 to TRBJ2-5; 9 bases align to TRBD2. Germline-derived CDR1 and CDR2 are SGHRS and YFSETQ. With 1 base clipped from V and 5 bases from J, the junction kept 12 bases outside the gene matches. The CDR3 has 17 residues. In DNA, the CDR3 is TGCGCCAGCAGCTTGTTTTTAGCGGGGGAAGCGGGGGAGACCCAGTACTTC. This gives the protein CASSLFLAGEAGETQYF.

The J gene is TRBJ1-1, the V gene TRBV5-4, with 7 bases identical to TRBD1. The trim removed 0 bases at V and 5 bases at J, leaving 4 bases unmatched. Germline loops: CDR1 SGHNT, CDR2 YYREEE (reference sequence). The CDR3 runs to 14 residues. In nucleotides, the CDR3 is TGTGCCAGCAGCTTGGAGGGGGCATGGACTGAAGCTTTCTTT. Its protein is CASSLEGAWTEAFF.

This clone was counted a few times. V usage is TRBV6-6 and J usage is TRBJ2-7; possible D gene TRBD1, 5 bases. The germline V and J ends were trimmed by 2 bases and 2 bases, with 10 bases remaining between them. The CDR3 contains 14 residues. Germline CDR1 is MNHNY and CDR2 is SVGAGI (reference sequence). The CDR3 spells CASSYQGQTYEQYF. The CDR3 DNA reads TGTGCCAGCAGTTACCAGGGTCAAACCTACGAGCAGTACTTC.